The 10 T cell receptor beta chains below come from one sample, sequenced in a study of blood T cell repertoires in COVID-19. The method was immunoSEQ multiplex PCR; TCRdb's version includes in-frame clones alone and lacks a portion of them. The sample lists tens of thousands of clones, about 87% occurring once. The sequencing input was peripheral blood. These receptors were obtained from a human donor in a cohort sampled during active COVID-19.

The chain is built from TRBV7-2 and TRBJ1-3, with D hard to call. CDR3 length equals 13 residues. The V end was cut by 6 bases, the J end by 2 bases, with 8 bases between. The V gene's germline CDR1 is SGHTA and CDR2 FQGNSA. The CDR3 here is CASSSYTGNTIYF. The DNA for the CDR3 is TGTGCCAGCAGTAGCTACACTGGAAACACCATATATTTT.

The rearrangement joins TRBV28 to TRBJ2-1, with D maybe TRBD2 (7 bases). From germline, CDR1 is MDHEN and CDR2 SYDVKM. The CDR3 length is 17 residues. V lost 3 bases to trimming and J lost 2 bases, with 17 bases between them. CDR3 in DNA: TGTGCCAGCAGTTTCGGTATTTCGGGGGGCGCCTACAATGAGCAGTTCTTC. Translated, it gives CASSFGISGGAYNEQFF.

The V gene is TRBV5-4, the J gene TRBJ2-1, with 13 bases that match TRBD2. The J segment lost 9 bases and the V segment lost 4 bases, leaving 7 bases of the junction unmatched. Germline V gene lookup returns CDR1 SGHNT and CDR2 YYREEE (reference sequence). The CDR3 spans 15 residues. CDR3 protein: CASSLLAGGLGEQFF. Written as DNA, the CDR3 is TGTGCCAGCAGCCTACTAGCGGGGGGGCTAGGTGAGCAGTTCTTC.

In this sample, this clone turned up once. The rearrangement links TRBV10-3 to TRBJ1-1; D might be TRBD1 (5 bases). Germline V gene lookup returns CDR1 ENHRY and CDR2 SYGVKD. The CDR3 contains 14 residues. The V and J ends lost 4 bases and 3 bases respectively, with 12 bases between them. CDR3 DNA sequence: TGTGCCATCAGTGGGGGGGGGTTATACACTGAAGCTTTCTTT. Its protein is CAISGGGLYTEAFF.

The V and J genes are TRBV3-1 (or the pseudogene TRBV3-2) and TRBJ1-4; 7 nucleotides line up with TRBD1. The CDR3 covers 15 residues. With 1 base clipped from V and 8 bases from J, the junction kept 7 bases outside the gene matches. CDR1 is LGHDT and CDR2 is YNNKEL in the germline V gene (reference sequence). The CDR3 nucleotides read TGTGCCAGCAGCCAAGTTAGGGGGCTAAGCGAAAAACTGTTTTTT. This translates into CASSQVRGLSEKLFF.

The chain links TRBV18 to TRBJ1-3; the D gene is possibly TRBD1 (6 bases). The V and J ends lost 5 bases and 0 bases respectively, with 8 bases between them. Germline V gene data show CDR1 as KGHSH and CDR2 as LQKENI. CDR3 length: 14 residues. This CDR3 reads CASSRGSSGNTIYF. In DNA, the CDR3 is TGTGCCAGCTCAAGGGGGAGCTCTGGAAACACCATATATTTT.

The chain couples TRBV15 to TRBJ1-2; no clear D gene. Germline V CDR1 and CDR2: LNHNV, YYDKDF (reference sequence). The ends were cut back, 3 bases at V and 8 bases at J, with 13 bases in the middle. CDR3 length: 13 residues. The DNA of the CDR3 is TGTGCCACCAGCAGGGAGCCCTATGGGGGCTACACCTTC. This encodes CATSREPYGGYTF. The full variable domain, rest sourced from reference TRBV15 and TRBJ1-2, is DAMVIQNPRYQVTQFGKPVTLSCSQTLNHNVMYWYQQKSSQAPKLLFHYYDKDFNNEADTPDNFQSRRPNTSFCFLDIRSPGLGDTAMYLCATSREPYGGYTFGSGTRLTVV.

The CDR3 sequence: CASSSSGGGSNEQFF. The DNA for the CDR3 is TGCGCCAGCAGCTCTAGTGGGGGAGGGAGCAATGAGCAGTTCTTC. The chain has TRBV5-1 and TRBJ2-1; 7 nucleotides align to TRBD2. The V gene end was trimmed by 3 bases and the J gene end by 6 bases; junction bases not matched to a gene: 9. The germline V gene encodes CDR1 SGHRS and CDR2 YFSETQ. The CDR3 has 15 residues.

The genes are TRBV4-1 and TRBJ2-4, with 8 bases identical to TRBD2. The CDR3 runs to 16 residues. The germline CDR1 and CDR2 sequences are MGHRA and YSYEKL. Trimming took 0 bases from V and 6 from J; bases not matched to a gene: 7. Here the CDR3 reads CASSQDRGLVTNIQYF. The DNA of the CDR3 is TGCGCCAGCAGCCAAGATAGGGGACTAGTAACAAACATTCAGTACTTC.

The DNA for the CDR3 is TGCGCCAGCAGCGGCGGTGGAGGGTTGAACACTGAAGCTTTCTTT. Translating gives CASSGGGGLNTEAFF. The genes are TRBV5-1 and TRBJ1-1; D remains ambiguous. CDR1 is SGHRS, CDR2 YFSETQ, per germline. V gave up 4 bases and J gave up 0 bases, with 13 bases separating them. The CDR3 contains 15 residues.